A selection of T cell receptor beta chains follows, all from one sample in a study of beta chain features in type 1 diabetes. Clones were read by immunoSEQ multiplex PCR, and TCRdb kept only the in-frame ones, dropping some. The table records 850,000 to 900,000 clones, roughly 17% of them present only once. Sequences were obtained from naive CD4+ T cells from blood. These receptors originate from a woman between 18 and 29 years old in good health. Both conserved end residues are part of each CDR3. D genes are given only for firm matches. For some rows the clone size is stated as once, few or many, or as a class when expanded; others skip it.

J gene: TRBJ2-3; D gene: NA; clone size: NA; V gene: TRBV5-6; CDR3 protein: CASSFRDTQYF; CDR3 DNA: TGTGCCAGCAGCTTCCGAGATACGCAGTATTTT
J gene: TRBJ1-2; D gene: NA; clone size: few; V gene: TRBV4-3; CDR3 protein: CASSQQENYGYTF; CDR3 DNA: TGCGCCAGCAGCCAACAGGAAAACTATGGCTACACCTTC
J gene: TRBJ2-4; D gene: NA; clone size: NA; V gene: TRBV5-6; CDR3 protein: CASSLWQKNIQYF; CDR3 DNA: TGTGCCAGCAGCTTGTGGCAGAAAAACATTCAGTACTTC
J gene: TRBJ2-7; D gene: TRBD1; clone size: NA; V gene: TRBV7-3; CDR3 protein: CASSRTGENEQYF; CDR3 DNA: TGTGCCAGCAGCCGGACAGGGGAGAACGAGCAGTACTTC
J gene: TRBJ2-7; D gene: TRBD1; clone size: NA; V gene: TRBV28; CDR3 protein: CASSPPGQGYYEQYF; CDR3 DNA: TGTGCCAGCAGTCCCCCGGGACAGGGGTACTACGAGCAGTACTTC
J gene: TRBJ1-1; D gene: TRBD1; clone size: few; V gene: TRBV29-1; CDR3 protein: CSVRDTGGEAFF; CDR3 DNA: TGCAGCGTTAGGGACACAGGGGGAGAAGCTTTCTTT
J gene: TRBJ2-2; D gene: NA; clone size: NA; V gene: TRBV5-4; CDR3 protein: CASSSGLTLNTGELFF; CDR3 DNA: TGTGCCAGCAGCTCGGGACTTACCCTGAACACCGGGGAGCTGTTTTTT
J gene: TRBJ2-7; D gene: NA; clone size: NA; V gene: TRBV18; CDR3 protein: CASSLGTDVYEQYF; CDR3 DNA: TGTGCCAGCTCACTAGGGACCGACGTTTACGAGCAGTACTTC
J gene: TRBJ2-7; D gene: TRBD2; clone size: few; V gene: TRBV14; CDR3 protein: CASSQREGGFRYF; CDR3 DNA: TGTGCCAGCAGCCAACGGGAGGGGGGCTTTCGGTACTTC
J gene: TRBJ2-5; D gene: TRBD2; clone size: NA; V gene: TRBV7-9; CDR3 protein: CASSFSLAGEETQYF; CDR3 DNA: TGTGCCAGCAGCTTTAGTCTAGCGGGAGAAGAGACCCAGTACTTC
J gene: TRBJ2-5; D gene: NA; clone size: NA; V gene: TRBV7-2; CDR3 protein: CASSLLRRQETQYF; CDR3 DNA: TGTGCCAGCAGCTTATTGCGGCGACAAGAGACCCAGTACTTC
J gene: TRBJ2-5; D gene: NA; clone size: NA; V gene: TRBV7-2; CDR3 protein: CASRRIPGPQYF; CDR3 DNA: TGTGCCAGCAGACGAATTCCGGGACCCCAGTACTTC
J gene: TRBJ2-5; D gene: NA; clone size: NA; V gene: TRBV7-9; CDR3 protein: CASSLFGRVGPETQYF; CDR3 DNA: TGTGCCAGCAGCTTATTTGGCCGGGTAGGCCCAGAGACCCAGTACTTC
J gene: TRBJ2-7; D gene: TRBD1; clone size: few; V gene: TRBV9; CDR3 protein: CASSVDLGTGKYEQYF; CDR3 DNA: TGTGCCAGCAGCGTAGATCTAGGGACAGGGAAGTACGAGCAGTACTTC
J gene: TRBJ1-5; D gene: TRBD1; clone size: NA; V gene: TRBV15; CDR3 protein: CATSDPGQGRLSQPQHF; CDR3 DNA: TGTGCCACCAGCGACCCGGGACAGGGACGCCTGAGTCAGCCCCAGCATTTT
J gene: TRBJ2-1; D gene: NA; clone size: NA; V gene: TRBV5-1; CDR3 protein: CASSFGYNEQFF; CDR3 DNA: TGCGCCAGCAGCTTCGGATACAATGAGCAGTTCTTC
J gene: TRBJ2-3; D gene: TRBD2; clone size: few; V gene: TRBV7-3; CDR3 protein: CASSPYMLAGGDTQYF; CDR3 DNA: TGTGCCAGCAGCCCCTACATGCTAGCGGGAGGAGATACGCAGTATTTT
J gene: TRBJ2-1; D gene: NA; clone size: NA; V gene: TRBV6-4; CDR3 protein: CASSVRDSDEQFF; CDR3 DNA: TGTGCCAGCAGTGTCCGGGACTCAGATGAGCAGTTCTTC
J gene: TRBJ2-3; D gene: TRBD2; clone size: few; V gene: TRBV7-2; CDR3 protein: CASSASGLGTDTQYF; CDR3 DNA: TGTGCCAGCAGCGCTAGCGGTCTGGGGACAGATACGCAGTATTTT
J gene: TRBJ2-7; D gene: TRBD1; clone size: many; V gene: TRBV7-9; CDR3 protein: CASSPEGTGHRHF; CDR3 DNA: TGTGCCAGCAGCCCCGAAGGGACAGGGCATAGGCACTTC
J gene: TRBJ1-1; D gene: NA; clone size: NA; V gene: TRBV6-6; CDR3 protein: CASSELGNTEAFF; CDR3 DNA: TGTGCCAGCAGTGAGCTCGGCAACACTGAAGCTTTCTTT
J gene: TRBJ2-2; D gene: NA; clone size: NA; V gene: TRBV7-3; CDR3 protein: CASSLIPSTSRANTGELFF; CDR3 DNA: TGTGCCAGCAGCTTAATCCCTTCTACTAGTCGCGCGAACACCGGGGAGCTGTTTTTT
J gene: TRBJ2-1; D gene: NA; clone size: few; V gene: TRBV25-1; CDR3 protein: CASSELGSRYGGPNEQFF; CDR3 DNA: TGTGCCAGCAGTGAATTGGGTAGCCGTTATGGAGGACCCAATGAGCAGTTCTTC
J gene: TRBJ1-2; D gene: TRBD1; clone size: few; V gene: TRBV20-1; CDR3 protein: CSARTGGDTF; CDR3 DNA: TGCAGTGCTCGTACAGGGGGAGACACCTTC
J gene: TRBJ2-7; D gene: TRBD1; clone size: few; V gene: TRBV18; CDR3 protein: CASSPGQGKSYEQYF; CDR3 DNA: TGTGCCAGCTCACCGGGACAGGGGAAGTCCTACGAGCAGTACTTC
J gene: TRBJ2-5; D gene: TRBD2; clone size: few; V gene: TRBV5-6; CDR3 protein: CASSLDGTSGRKTQYF; CDR3 DNA: TGTGCCAGCAGCTTGGACGGGACTAGCGGGAGGAAGACCCAGTACTTC
J gene: TRBJ2-1; D gene: NA; clone size: NA; V gene: TRBV6-7; CDR3 protein: CASSYATGSRRVKQFF; CDR3 DNA: TGTGCCAGCAGTTACGCCACAGGGAGCCGTCGCGTCAAGCAGTTCTTC
J gene: TRBJ2-3; D gene: TRBD2; clone size: NA; V gene: TRBV7-2; CDR3 protein: CASSLLTSGVHF; CDR3 DNA: TGTGCCAGCAGCCTACTGACTAGCGGGGTCCATTTT
J gene: TRBJ1-2; D gene: NA; clone size: NA; V gene: TRBV7-2; CDR3 protein: CASSFSVRGGYTF; CDR3 DNA: TGTGCCAGCAGCTTTAGTGTCAGGGGTGGCTACACCTTC
J gene: TRBJ2-2; D gene: TRBD2; clone size: NA; V gene: TRBV19; CDR3 protein: CASRTGTSDTGELFF; CDR3 DNA: TGTGCCAGTAGAACCGGGACTAGCGACACCGGGGAGCTGTTTTTT
J gene: TRBJ1-2; D gene: NA; clone size: NA; V gene: TRBV29-1; CDR3 protein: CSVEVAGEYYGYTF; CDR3 DNA: TGCAGCGTTGAAGTGGCAGGGGAGTACTATGGCTACACCTTC
J gene: TRBJ2-5; D gene: NA; clone size: few; V gene: TRBV5-1; CDR3 protein: CASSETGEGTQYF; CDR3 DNA: TGCGCCAGCAGCGAAACGGGAGAGGGGACCCAGTACTTC
J gene: TRBJ2-2; D gene: NA; clone size: NA; V gene: TRBV7-9; CDR3 protein: CASSLRQKTGELFF; CDR3 DNA: TGTGCCAGCAGCTTACGACAGAAGACCGGGGAGCTGTTTTTT
J gene: TRBJ1-2; D gene: NA; clone size: many; V gene: TRBV13; CDR3 protein: CASSSTYGYTF; CDR3 DNA: TGTGCCAGCAGCTCCACCTATGGCTACACCTTC
J gene: TRBJ2-5; D gene: TRBD2; clone size: NA; V gene: TRBV7-2; CDR3 protein: CASSPWGGSAETQYF; CDR3 DNA: TGTGCCAGCAGCCCCTGGGGGGGGAGCGCAGAGACCCAGTACTTC
J gene: TRBJ1-4; D gene: NA; clone size: few; V gene: TRBV6-6; CDR3 protein: CASSYSQGGKLFF; CDR3 DNA: TGTGCCAGCAGTTACTCTCAGGGCGGAAAACTGTTTTTT
J gene: TRBJ2-7; D gene: NA; clone size: NA; V gene: TRBV6-1; CDR3 protein: CASSEFGRLEQYF; CDR3 DNA: TGTGCCAGCAGTGAATTTGGGAGACTCGAGCAGTACTTC
J gene: TRBJ2-3; D gene: TRBD1; clone size: NA; V gene: TRBV4-2; CDR3 protein: CASSQVRGDRGRDTQYF; CDR3 DNA: TGTGCCAGCAGCCAAGTTCGAGGGGACAGGGGCCGAGATACGCAGTATTTT
J gene: TRBJ2-5; D gene: TRBD2; clone size: NA; V gene: TRBV5-1; CDR3 protein: CASSPARTSGQETQYF; CDR3 DNA: TGCGCCAGCAGCCCCGCCCGGACTAGCGGGCAAGAGACCCAGTACTTC
J gene: TRBJ2-7; D gene: NA; clone size: NA; V gene: TRBV15; CDR3 protein: CATSRAPGESYEQYF; CDR3 DNA: TGTGCCACCAGCAGAGCTCCCGGGGAGTCCTACGAGCAGTACTTC
J gene: TRBJ2-1; D gene: NA; clone size: few; V gene: TRBV7-9; CDR3 protein: CASSQGTSYNEQFF; CDR3 DNA: TGTGCCAGCAGTCAGGGGACCAGCTACAATGAGCAGTTCTTC
J gene: TRBJ2-1; D gene: TRBD2; clone size: NA; V gene: TRBV19; CDR3 protein: CASRAGTSGYNEQFF; CDR3 DNA: TGTGCCAGTAGGGCAGGGACTAGCGGCTACAATGAGCAGTTCTTC
J gene: TRBJ2-3; D gene: TRBD2; clone size: few; V gene: TRBV7-3; CDR3 protein: CASSPTSGYGTQYF; CDR3 DNA: TGTGCCAGCAGCCCGACTAGCGGGTACGGTACGCAGTATTTT
J gene: TRBJ2-7; D gene: NA; clone size: NA; V gene: TRBV27; CDR3 protein: CASSFGRSSYEQYF; CDR3 DNA: TGTGCCAGCAGTTTTGGGCGGAGCTCCTACGAGCAGTACTTC
J gene: TRBJ2-1; D gene: NA; clone size: NA; V gene: TRBV28; CDR3 protein: CASSIRLGRGFF; CDR3 DNA: TGTGCCAGCAGCATTCGGCTCGGTCGGGGGTTCTTC
J gene: TRBJ2-5; D gene: NA; clone size: few; V gene: TRBV10-3; CDR3 protein: CAISGGQQETQYF; CDR3 DNA: TGTGCCATCAGTGGTGGACAGCAAGAGACCCAGTACTTC
J gene: TRBJ2-1; D gene: TRBD2; clone size: few; V gene: TRBV9; CDR3 protein: CASSVATGLAGGPEQFF; CDR3 DNA: TGTGCCAGCAGCGTAGCTACGGGACTAGCGGGAGGTCCCGAGCAGTTCTTC
J gene: TRBJ1-1; D gene: NA; clone size: few; V gene: TRBV15; CDR3 protein: CATSKNRAEAFF; CDR3 DNA: TGTGCCACCAGCAAAAATAGGGCTGAAGCTTTCTTT
J gene: TRBJ2-1; D gene: NA; clone size: NA; V gene: TRBV4-3; CDR3 protein: CASSQEGGFSYNEQFF; CDR3 DNA: TGCGCCAGCAGCCAAGAAGGGGGTTTCTCCTACAATGAGCAGTTCTTC
J gene: TRBJ2-7; D gene: NA; clone size: NA; V gene: TRBV6-5; CDR3 protein: CASSYVSEQYF; CDR3 DNA: TGTGCCAGCAGTTACGTCAGCGAGCAGTACTTC
J gene: TRBJ2-1; D gene: TRBD2; clone size: few; V gene: TRBV5-8; CDR3 protein: CASSLGLAGDHEQFF; CDR3 DNA: TGTGCCAGCAGCCTCGGACTAGCGGGAGACCATGAGCAGTTCTTC
J gene: TRBJ2-5; D gene: TRBD2; clone size: NA; V gene: TRBV7-9; CDR3 protein: CASLAGEGVETQYF; CDR3 DNA: TGTGCCAGCCTAGCGGGAGAGGGCGTGGAGACCCAGTACTTC
J gene: TRBJ2-5; D gene: TRBD2; clone size: few; V gene: TRBV5-1; CDR3 protein: CASSLGSGKETQYF; CDR3 DNA: TGCGCCAGCAGCTTGGGTAGCGGGAAGGAGACCCAGTACTTC
J gene: TRBJ2-5; D gene: NA; clone size: few; V gene: TRBV7-9; CDR3 protein: CASSLGMETQYF; CDR3 DNA: TGTGCCAGCAGCTTAGGCATGGAGACCCAGTACTTC
J gene: TRBJ2-7; D gene: NA; clone size: NA; V gene: TRBV13; CDR3 protein: CASSTLSYEQYF; CDR3 DNA: TGTGCCAGCAGCACCCTCTCCTACGAGCAGTACTTC
J gene: TRBJ1-2; D gene: NA; clone size: NA; V gene: TRBV28; CDR3 protein: CASSPGADYGYTF; CDR3 DNA: TGTGCCAGCAGTCCCGGAGCAGACTATGGCTACACCTTC
J gene: TRBJ2-5; D gene: NA; clone size: few; V gene: TRBV7-2; CDR3 protein: CASSATGQTQYF; CDR3 DNA: TGTGCCAGCAGCGCCACCGGGCAGACCCAGTACTTC